These 29 T cell receptor beta chains originate from one sample sequenced in a study of T cells in severe cutaneous drug reactions. The patients sequenced had a carbamazepine-induced Stevens-Johnson syndrome or toxic epidermal necrolysis reaction. Libraries were made by iRepertoire multiplex PCR with TCR subtype-specific primers for bulk and single-cell sequencing. For each CDR3 protein, TCRdb gives one entry from its re-call of the multiplex PCR reads, without DNA. This sample carries over 7,000 distinct CDR3 sequences, with 26% going to the ten biggest clones. The sample was cells from a skin blister. The receptors here all came from a human donor with a severe cutaneous adverse drug reaction.

The J gene is TRBJ1-2, the V gene TRBV28. The length of the CDR3 is 14 residues. The germline CDR1 and CDR2 sequences are MDHEN and SYDVKM. The CDR3: CASSLSPHGYGYTF.

This sequence joins TRBV20-1 and TRBJ2-7; no DNA is available, so the TRBD1 call from TCRdb remains unchecked. Germline values: CDR1 DFQATT, CDR2 SNEGSKA (reference sequence). The CDR3 runs to 15 residues. CDR3 protein: CSARDSGQGTYEQYF.

The chain uses TRBV12-3 or TRBV12-4 and TRBJ2-5; TCRdb selects TRBD2, and the lack of DNA leaves this call unchecked. The CDR3 runs 13 residues. The CDR3 sequence is CASGGDLQETQYF.

The J gene is TRBJ2-1, the V gene TRBV29-1. The CDR3 is 15 residues long. Germline V gene sequence: CDR1 SQVTM, CDR2 ANQGSEA. The CDR3 protein is CSVRLGNHPSDEQFF.

Frequency places this clonotype as medium-sized. The V call is TRBV7-8, the J call TRBJ2-7; TCRdb returns TRBD1, unconfirmable since there is no DNA. Germline loops: CDR1 SGHVS, CDR2 FQNEAQ. The length of the CDR3 is 16 residues. CDR3 sequence reads: CASSLMGGTSSYEQYF.

V usage is TRBV6-6 and J usage is TRBJ2-7; TCRdb names TRBD1, which stays unverified in the absence of DNA. The CDR3 covers 13 residues. Per germline, CDR1 MNHNY and CDR2 SVGAGI (reference sequence). The CDR3 sequence: CASTGDRDYEQYF.

This clonotype is identified as medium-sized from frequency. The rearrangement joins TRBV29-1 to TRBJ2-5; without DNA, the TCRdb call of TRBD2 cannot be checked. CDR1 is SQVTM and CDR2 is ANQGSEA in the germline V gene. This CDR3 is 14 amino acids long. CDR3 in amino acids: CSVSIAGVQETQYF.

This clonotype registers large by frequency. This chain connects TRBV29-1 to TRBJ2-7. The CDR3 contains 11 residues. Germline V lookup: CDR1 SQVTM, CDR2 ANQGSEA. The CDR3 spells CSVVASYEQYF.

J is TRBJ2-6 and V is TRBV12-3 or TRBV12-4; the D gene TCRdb calls, TRBD1, cannot be checked with no DNA. The CDR3 totals 16 residues. The CDR3 protein is CASSLDTGYGANVLTF.

The rearrangement joins TRBV12-3 or TRBV12-4 to TRBJ1-1. The length of the CDR3 is 11 residues. CDR3 residues: CATDSAGTAFF.

This clonotype is called medium-sized (0.01 to 0.1%) based on its frequency. The chain employs TRBV5-4 and TRBJ1-2; the TCRdb call, TRBD1, lacks DNA for checking. The CDR3 spans 15 residues. Germline V gene sequence: CDR1 SGHNT, CDR2 YYREEE (reference sequence). CDR3 amino acids: CASSLGRQGAHGYTF.

This chain joins TRBV27 and TRBJ2-1. Germline CDR1 and CDR2: MNHEY and SMNVEV (reference sequence). This CDR3 has 11 amino acids. The CDR3 is CASKNINEQFF.

J is TRBJ2-5 and V is TRBV6-4. CDR3 length: 14 amino acids. Germline CDR1 and CDR2: MRHNA and SNTAGT. The CDR3: CASSVTQSQETQYF.

Its frequency marks this clonotype as medium-sized. The chain recombines TRBV10-3 with TRBJ1-2. From germline, CDR1 is ENHRY and CDR2 SYGVKD. This CDR3 has 16 residues. The CDR3 is CAISGVLQTQHYGYTF.

Its frequency marks this clonotype as medium-sized. The chain recombines TRBV19 with TRBJ2-1; lacking DNA, the TRBD2 call made by TCRdb goes unchecked. Germline values: CDR1 LNHDA, CDR2 SQIVND (reference sequence). The CDR3 sequence is 14 residues long. Here the CDR3 reads CASSELAEYNEQFF.

The chain links TRBV29-1 to TRBJ2-7; checking the TCRdb D call of TRBD2 is not possible without DNA. The CDR3 is 14 amino acids. CDR1 is SQVTM, CDR2 ANQGSEA, per germline. The chain's CDR3 is CSGLLAGDSYEQYF.

The chain joins TRBV2 to TRBJ2-1; TCRdb names TRBD2, which stays unverified in the absence of DNA. Germline V lookup: CDR1 SNHLY, CDR2 FYNNEI. The CDR3 loop spans 17 amino acids. The CDR3 spells CASSDVGALAGKSQQFF.

The rearrangement links TRBV10-3 to TRBJ2-7. The CDR3 is made up of 12 amino acids. The germline CDR1 and CDR2 sequences are ENHRY and SYGVKD. CDR3 residues: CAILDNSYEQYF.

The V gene is TRBV27, the J gene TRBJ2-7. This CDR3 comprises 12 residues. Germline loops: CDR1 MNHEY, CDR2 SMNVEV (reference sequence). CDR3 in amino acids: CASKALGYEQYF.

V usage is TRBV6-2 or TRBV6-3 and J usage is TRBJ2-7; TCRdb indicates TRBD1, and absent DNA this call remains unverified. Germline CDR1 is MNHEY and CDR2 is SVGEGT. CDR3 size: 12 residues. CDR3 sequence: CASSRVYVEQYF.

The chain has TRBV27 and TRBJ2-2. Germline lookup yields CDR1 MNHEY and CDR2 SMNVEV (reference sequence). This CDR3 has 14 amino acids. CDR3 sequence: CASLGFPNTGELFF.

J is TRBJ2-2 and V is TRBV5-6; TCRdb outputs TRBD1, but without DNA this stays unchecked. The CDR3 covers 14 residues. The V gene's germline CDR1 is SGHDT and CDR2 YYEEEE. The CDR3: CASLNLRGPGELFF.

This clonotype is identified as medium-sized from frequency. This chain uses TRBV6-2 or TRBV6-3 with TRBJ2-2; the TCRdb D gene call, TRBD2, has no DNA to confirm it. The CDR3 is 16 residues long. CDR1 and CDR2 (germline): MNHEY, SVGEGT. CDR3 loop: CASSYSETSGPLELFF.

The chain combines TRBV28 with TRBJ2-4. The germline CDR1 and CDR2 sequences are MDHEN and SYDVKM. The CDR3 extends over 11 amino acids. The CDR3 protein is CASGETVGQYF.

This clonotype ranks as medium-sized (0.01 to 0.1%) in terms of frequency. J is TRBJ2-2 and V is TRBV9; the D call of TRBD1 rests on TCRdb alone, since no DNA is present to check it. The CDR3 spans 14 residues. Germline V gene data show CDR1 as SGDLS and CDR2 as YYNGEE. This CDR3 is CASSPRGYTGELFF.

The gene calls are TRBV28 and TRBJ2-2; without DNA, the TCRdb call of TRBD2 cannot be checked. This CDR3 spans 13 amino acids. Germline CDR1 MDHEN, CDR2 SYDVKM. The CDR3 loop reads CASSTRLAGELFF.

The chain combines TRBV18 with TRBJ1-1. CDR3 size: 15 residues. CDR1 KGHSH and CDR2 LQKENI come from the germline V gene. The CDR3 is CASSPPFLDGTEAFF.

The chain combines TRBV7-9 with TRBJ2-7. CDR1 and CDR2 from the germline V gene are SEHNR and FQNEAQ (reference sequence). The CDR3 sequence is 13 residues long. CDR3: CASSLDPDYEQYF.

The CDR3 protein is CASSLDPDTWRETQYF. The J gene is TRBJ2-5, the V gene TRBV11-2; TCRdb indicates TRBD1, and absent DNA this call remains unverified. Germline CDR1 SGHAT, CDR2 FQNNGV. This CDR3 comprises 16 residues.